This section outlines one TCR beta chain sequence together with its context. Its antigen is not yet known. Base-call qualities are not available, and no considerably larger clone is one nucleotide away. Collaborating institutions collected whole blood in K2EDTA tubes following their own protocols. Collaborator samples were shipped for TCRbeta analysis as frozen whole blood, isolated PBMCs, or DNA extracted from either sample type. The germline V gene specifies SGHTS as CDR1 and YDEGEE as CDR2. Including cysteine and phenylalanine, the CDR3 has 15 amino acids. Solely the CDR3 DNA is kept, with 45 bases framed from the first base. V has 0 bases trimmed and J has 2 bases trimmed; junction bases matching no gene number 3. The data were taken from a study of blood T cell repertoires in COVID-19 (TCRdb year 2020). Describing the broader study: Collaborator samples came from the United States, Italy and Spain and covered acute and convalescent phases of COVID-19. Subjects who had been exposed to COVID-19, were actively infected with it, or had recovered from it provided the deeply sampled blood TCRbeta repertoires that made up the dataset. Sample metadata almost always included a de-identified subject ID, COVID-19 status, age in years and sex. The repertoires were made available in a free public database intended to serve as a resource for research on the immune response to SARS-CoV-2. The samples were drawn from the first 160 participants of the ongoing ImmuneRACE study and from about 1,200 subjects provided by 6 global collaborators. Where available, HLA class I and class II types were obtained from metadata supplied by the sample provider rather than from assay-based typing. The material from the prospective study consisted of cDNA or gDNA derived from T cells, B-cell-depleted T cells, or PBMCs. Study-wide conclusions, independent of this receptor: How much clinical and demographic metadata was included differed by source and by participant, and the metadata was provided uncurated.

The immunoSEQ Assay, a bias-controlled multiplex PCR, was used to amplify TCRbeta CDR3 regions from genomic DNA. The published analysis was carried out like this. Within the assay, amplification of reference gene primers was used to estimate how many nucleated cells each sample contained. To quantify the absolute abundance of each unique TCRbeta CDR3 rearrangement, sequence reads were collapsed and filtered. For each sample, productive Simpson clonality was calculated as the square root of Simpson's diversity index over productive rearrangements. TCRdb provides this immuneACCESS table in a form limited to in-frame rearrangements. Some clones are lacking; in checked studies, under half of them reflect an unresolved V gene, and why the rest are absent is not known. The V and J calls and the clone size are those of that table, but D and trimming were determined from the DNA. For this sample the table gives about 110,000 clones, of which 85% were detected only once. The ten largest account for about an eighth of the sample.

Material: peripheral blood. The V and J segments used are TRBV5-8 and TRBJ1-2; TRBD1 matches 8 bases in the middle. The sequence came from a human donor in a cohort sampled during active COVID-19. Here is the DNA: TGTGCCAGCAGCTTGGGGACAGGGCTCAACTATGGCTACACCTTC. Its coded protein is CASSLGTGLNYGYTF.